This T cell receptor (beta chain) was captured by sequencing in a study of shared clonotypes between healthy human individuals. The study, taken as a whole, reports: Large sequencing depth failed to make sorted-subset sequencing complete, rarefaction showed.

TCRdb keeps only in-frame clones here, not all; method: immunoSEQ multiplex PCR. This table holds fewer than 1.4 million clones, roughly 74% found once. CDR3 length: 13 residues. V trimming: 3 bases; J trimming: 7 bases; junction bases outside the gene matches: 5. CDR1 is SQVTM, CDR2 ANQGSEA, per germline. Note on this clone: Its antigen is unknown.

The rearrangement uses TRBV29-1 and TRBJ1-2; the match to TRBD1 covers 10 bases. The TCR comes from a young man in good health. Some clones in this sample may be carry-over from other donors' samples. The sequenced sample consisted of memory CD4+ T cells from PBMCs. Regarding subset: CD45RA-negative fraction. The CDR3 DNA reads as TGCAGCGTTGATCGACAGGGGGCTGGTGGCTACACCTTC. Amino acid sequence: CSVDRQGAGGYTF. The full variable domain, completed using reference TRBV29-1 and TRBJ1-2, is SAVISQKPSRDICQRGTSLTIQCQVDSQVTMMFWYRQQPGQSLTLIATANQGSEATYESGFVIDKFPISRPNLTFSTLTVSNMSPEDSSIYLCSVDRQGAGGYTFGSGTRLTVV.